This T cell receptor beta chain was identified during a study of T-cell memory formation after mild COVID-19. This clonotype was recorded a few times. Its target is not known. TCRdb itself ran the 5' RACE reads through MiXCR, one entry per CDR3 protein. The table records 100,000 or so distinct CDR3 sequences, approximately 10% of them present only once. Study outcomes and limitations: The appearance of some responding clones in pre-infection memory suggested that cross-reactive memory joined.

The V gene end was trimmed by 5 bases and the J gene end by 4 bases; junction bases not matched to a gene: 13. This CDR3 comprises 16 residues. CDR1 and CDR2 (germline): SGHAT, FQNNGV. The clonotype was recovered from a young man who had mild COVID-19 (a few samples of this study predate the infection). Cell type and time point are not known. The rearrangement links TRBV11-2 to TRBJ1-1, with TRBD1 identical over 7 bases. Sequencing used PBMCs or a T cell subset sorted from them (not recorded which). The CDR3 loop reads CASSPGQSKGGTEAFF. CDR3 in DNA: TGTGCCAGCAGCCCGGGACAGTCCAAGGGGGGCACTGAAGCTTTCTTT.